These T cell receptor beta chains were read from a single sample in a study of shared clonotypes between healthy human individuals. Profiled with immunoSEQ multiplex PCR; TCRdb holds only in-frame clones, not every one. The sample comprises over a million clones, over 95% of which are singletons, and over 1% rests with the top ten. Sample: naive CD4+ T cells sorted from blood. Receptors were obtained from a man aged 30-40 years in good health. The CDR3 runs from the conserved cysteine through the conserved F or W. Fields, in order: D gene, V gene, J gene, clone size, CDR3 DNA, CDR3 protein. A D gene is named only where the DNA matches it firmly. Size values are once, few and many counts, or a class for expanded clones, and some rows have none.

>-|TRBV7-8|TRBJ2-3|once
TGTGCCAGCAGCTTAAACGTTGGGGGGGATACGCAGTATTTT
CASSLNVGGDTQYF
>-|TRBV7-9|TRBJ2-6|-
TGTGCCAGCAGCTCTTTAAAGTCTGGGGCCAACGTCCTGACTTTC
CASSSLKSGANVLTF
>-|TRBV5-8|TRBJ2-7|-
TGTGCCAGCAGCCAGGTCCCCTACGAGCAGTACTTC
CASSQVPYEQYF
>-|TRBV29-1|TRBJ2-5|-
TGCAGCGTTGGGGGACGGTTCCAGGAGACCCAGTACTTC
CSVGGRFQETQYF
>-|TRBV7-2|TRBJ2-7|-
TGTGCCAGCAGCTTTAGGCGGGTAAGCTCCTACGAGCAGTACTTC
CASSFRRVSSYEQYF
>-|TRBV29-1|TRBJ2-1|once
TGCAGCGTTGAAACTAGGCACAGGAGCTGGAATGAGCAGTTCTTC
CSVETRHRSWNEQFF
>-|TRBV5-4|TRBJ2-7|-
TGTGCCAGCAGCCAAGTTGGACGAGCGGGTATTTACGAGCAGTACTTC
CASSQVGRAGIYEQYF
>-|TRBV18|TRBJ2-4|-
TGTGCCAGCTCACCACTGGGGCAGATAGCCAAAAACATTCAGTACTTC
CASSPLGQIAKNIQYF
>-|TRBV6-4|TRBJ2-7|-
TGTGCCAGCAGTCCCAACTGGAGCTCCTACGAGCAGTACTTC
CASSPNWSSYEQYF
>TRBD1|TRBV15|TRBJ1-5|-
TGTGCCACCAGCAGCCCAGGGGGCCGGGGCAATCAGCCCCAGCATTTT
CATSSPGGRGNQPQHF
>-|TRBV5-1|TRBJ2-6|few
TGCGCCAGCAGCTTGGATAGTGGGGCCAACGTCCTGACTTTC
CASSLDSGANVLTF
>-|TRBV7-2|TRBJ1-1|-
TGTGCCAGCAGCTTATTGGCCGAAGCTTTCTTT
CASSLLAEAFF
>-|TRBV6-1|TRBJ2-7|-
TGTGCCAGCAGTGAAGCCTCAGGAAGGTTCTCCTACGAGCAGTACTTC
CASSEASGRFSYEQYF
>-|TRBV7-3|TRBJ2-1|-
TGTGCCAGCAGCTCCTTCGCCCGTAATGAGCAGTTCTTC
CASSSFARNEQFF
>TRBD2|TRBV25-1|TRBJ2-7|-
TGTGCCAGCACGGGACTAGCGGGAGAACGCTCCTACGAGCAGTACTTC
CASTGLAGERSYEQYF
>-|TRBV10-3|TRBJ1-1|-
TGTGCCAGCGGCCGCGAGATGAACACTGAAGCTTTCTTT
CASGREMNTEAFF
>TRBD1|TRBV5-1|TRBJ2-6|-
TGCGCCAGCAGCCTGCAAACGAGGACAGGTATCTCTGGGGCCAACGTCCTGACTTTC
CASSLQTRTGISGANVLTF
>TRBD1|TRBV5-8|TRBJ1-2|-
TGTGCCAGCAGCTCCGTAAGGGGGCACTATGGCTACACCTTC
CASSSVRGHYGYTF
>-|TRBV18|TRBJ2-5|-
TGTGCCAGCTCACCCCTCCCAGGGTCGGGAGTAGCGGAGCAAGAGACCCAGTACTTC
CASSPLPGSGVAEQETQYF
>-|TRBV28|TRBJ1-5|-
TGTGCCAGCAGTTTAATTAATCCCAATCAGCCCCAGCATTTT
CASSLINPNQPQHF
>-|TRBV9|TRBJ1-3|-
TGTGCCAGCAGCGTAGTCGGGGACACACCTAATCGCTTCTCTGGAAACACCATATATTTT
CASSVVGDTPNRFSGNTIYF
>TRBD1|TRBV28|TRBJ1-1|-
TGTGCCAGCAGCCCTCTTAGGGGGCCAGGGATGAACACTGAAGCTTTCTTT
CASSPLRGPGMNTEAFF
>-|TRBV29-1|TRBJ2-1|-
TGCAGCGTGGGCCCTAGAGATTACAATGAGCAGTTCTTC
CSVGPRDYNEQFF
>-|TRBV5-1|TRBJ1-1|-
TGCGCCAGCAGCTTGGTAGGGCCAGAAGCTTTCTTT
CASSLVGPEAFF
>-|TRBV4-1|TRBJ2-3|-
TGCGCCAGCAGGCGGGGCTCTACCTCTACAGATACGCAGTATTTT
CASRRGSTSTDTQYF
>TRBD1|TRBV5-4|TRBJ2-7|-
TGTGCCAGCAGCAAACCGGGACAGGGGGGCTACGAGCAGTACTTC
CASSKPGQGGYEQYF